The 5 T cell receptor beta chains listed next were all sequenced from one sample in a study of identical twins. TCRdb analysed the 5' RACE reads with MiXCR anew, one entry per CDR3 protein. The table includes about 890,000 distinct CDR3 sequences, approximately 13% detected once. The data also belong to a second study, concerning yellow fever vaccine responses in identical twins.

The sequencing input was PBMCs. The origin of the receptors is a woman under 30 in good health.

This clonotype was picked up a small number of times. The chain is built from TRBV27 and TRBJ2-2; maybe TRBD1 (5 bases). Germline loops: CDR1 MNHEY, CDR2 SMNVEV (reference sequence). CDR3 size: 15 residues. V lost 5 bases and J 5 bases, leaving 15 bases between the germline ends. CDR3 bases: TGTGCCAGCAGTACCAGGGTGGTGGGGACCGGGGAGCTGTTTTTT. Translation gives CASSTRVVGTGELFF.

This clonotype is a singleton in its sample. The rearrangement uses TRBV11-2 and TRBJ1-1, with D uncertain. CDR3 size: 15 residues. Germline loops: CDR1 SGHAT, CDR2 FQNNGV. Trimming took off 2 bases at V and 0 bases at J, with 10 bases between the two ends. The DNA for the CDR3 is TGTGCCAGCAGCTTATTGGGGAACATGAACACTGAAGCTTTCTTT. It yields the protein CASSLLGNMNTEAFF. Full variable domain (rest looked up from reference TRBV11-2 and TRBJ1-1): EAGVAQSPRYKIIEKRQSVAFWCNPISGHATLYWYQQILGQGPKLLIQFQNNGVVDDSQLPKDRFSAERLKGVDSTLKIQPAKLEDSAVYLCASSLLGNMNTEAFFGQGTRLTVV.

This chain uses TRBV18 with TRBJ1-2; D remains ambiguous. This CDR3 region has 13 residues. Trimming removed 3 bases at V and 2 bases at J, with 7 bases between. Per the germline V gene, CDR1 is KGHSH and CDR2 is LQKENI. CDR3 sequence: CASSPQTNYGYTF. CDR3 sequence (DNA): TGTGCCAGCTCACCGCAGACAAACTATGGCTACACCTTC.

The chain employs TRBV18 and TRBJ2-3; D possibly corresponds to TRBD1 (6 bases). Looked up from germline, CDR1 is KGHSH and CDR2 is LQKENI. The CDR3 extends over 21 amino acids. Trimming removed 4 bases from V and 0 bases from J, with 29 bases in between. DNA for the CDR3: TGTGCCAGCTCACGGAAGTCGAGGGCCAGGGGAAAGGATGCTAGCACAGATACGCAGTATTTT. Translated, it gives CASSRKSRARGKDASTDTQYF. Filled out from reference TRBV18 and TRBJ2-3, the complete variable domain reads NAGVMQNPRHLVRRRGQEARLRCSPMKGHSHVYWYRQLPEEGLKFMVYLQKENIIDESGMPKERFSAEFPKEGPSILRIQQVVRGDSAAYFCASSRKSRARGKDASTDTQYFGPGTRLTVL.

There are many counts of this clonotype. V and J are TRBV5-1 and TRBJ2-7; 12 bases align to TRBD2. This CDR3 is built from 15 residues. J was trimmed by 4 bases and V by 5 bases; bases with no gene match: 7. Germline V gene data show CDR1 as SGHRS and CDR2 as YFSETQ. CDR3 residues: CASRWTSGNGYEQYF. CDR3 DNA: TGCGCCAGCAGATGGACTAGCGGGAACGGATACGAGCAGTACTTC.